The clone carrying this TCR beta chain has at least ten counts. The antigen remains unidentified. Amplification yielded TCR beta CDR3 regions, with RNA transcripts as the source. The HTBI primer set drove a first-round RT-PCR of the TCR CDR3. TCRdb itself ran the multiplex PCR reads through MiXCR, one entry per CDR3 protein. The sample consists of some 350,000 distinct CDR3 sequences, under 20% of them appearing once. Germline V lookup: CDR1 SGHDT, CDR2 YYEEEE. The V end lost 4 bases, the J end lost 0 bases, and 10 bases lay between the germline ends. This CDR3 is 14 amino acids long. These data come from a study of T cells in Graves' hyperthyroidism and ophthalmopathy. Overall study findings and caveats: The model foresaw ophthalmopathy a median 6.5 months prior to onset.

Sample: blood. The chain combines TRBV5-6 with TRBJ2-5, with unresolved D. This clonotype was sampled from a woman in her late teens or twenties with Graves' hyperthyroidism. CDR3 DNA sequence: TGTGCCAGCAGCACCTCGGGCCACCAAGAGACCCAGTACTTC. Amino acid sequence: CASSTSGHQETQYF.